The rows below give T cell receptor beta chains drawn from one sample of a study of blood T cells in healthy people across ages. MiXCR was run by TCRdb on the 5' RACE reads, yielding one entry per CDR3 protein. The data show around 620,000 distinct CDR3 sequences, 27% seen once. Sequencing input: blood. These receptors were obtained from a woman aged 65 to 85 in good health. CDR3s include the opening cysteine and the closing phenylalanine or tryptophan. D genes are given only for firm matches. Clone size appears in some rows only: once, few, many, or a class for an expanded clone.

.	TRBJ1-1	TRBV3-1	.	CASSLVEDHTEAFF	TGTGCCAGCAGCTTGGTGGAGGACCACACTGAAGCTTTCTTT
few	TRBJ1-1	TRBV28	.	CASTWSLGNTEAFF	TGTGCCAGCACCTGGTCCTTGGGGAACACTGAAGCTTTCTTT
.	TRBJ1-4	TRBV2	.	CASRQRGVANEKLFF	TGTGCCAGCAGACAACGGGGGGTAGCTAATGAAAAACTGTTTTTT
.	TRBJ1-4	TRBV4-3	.	CASSQNLLNEKLFF	TGCGCCAGCAGCCAAAACCTCCTTAATGAAAAACTGTTTTTT
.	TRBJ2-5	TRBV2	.	CASTVFQETQYF	TGTGCCAGCACGGTATTTCAAGAGACCCAGTACTTC
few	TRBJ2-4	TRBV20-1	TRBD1	CSAMTGLKGNIQYF	TGCAGTGCTATGACAGGGCTGAAGGGAAACATTCAGTACTTC
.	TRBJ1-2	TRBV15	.	CATGSPVLPNYGYTF	TGTGCCACCGGTAGCCCAGTCCTTCCTAACTATGGCTACACCTTC
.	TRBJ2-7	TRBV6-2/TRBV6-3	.	CASRDRIHEQYF	TGTGCCAGCCGCGACCGAATCCACGAGCAGTACTTC
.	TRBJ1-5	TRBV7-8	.	CASSLVGSSVSNQPQHF	TGTGCCAGCAGCTTAGTGGGCAGCTCCGTTAGCAATCAGCCCCAGCATTTT
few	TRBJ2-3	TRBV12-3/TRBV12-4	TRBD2	CASGLPGLAGTDTQYF	TGTGCCAGCGGCTTACCGGGACTAGCGGGTACAGATACGCAGTATTTT
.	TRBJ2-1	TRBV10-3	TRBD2	CAISGRGLAGINNEQFF	TGTGCCATCAGTGGCCGGGGACTAGCGGGGATAAACAATGAGCAGTTCTTC
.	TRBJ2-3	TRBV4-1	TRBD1	CASSQEGQGTDTQYF	TGCGCCAGCAGCCAAGAAGGACAGGGCACAGATACGCAGTATTTT
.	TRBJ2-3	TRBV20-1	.	CSASPNGILKDTQYF	TGCAGTGCTAGCCCCAACGGGATTCTAAAAGATACGCAGTATTTT
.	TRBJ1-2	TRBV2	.	CASRGEGGYTF	TGTGCCAGCAGAGGGGAAGGAGGCTACACCTTC
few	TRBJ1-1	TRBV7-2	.	CASSFGLVNTEAFF	TGTGCCAGCAGCTTTGGGCTGGTGAACACTGAAGCTTTCTTT
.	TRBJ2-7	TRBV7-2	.	CASSFRQGQPTYEQYF	TGTGCCAGCAGCTTCCGCCAGGGACAACCGACCTACGAGCAGTACTTC
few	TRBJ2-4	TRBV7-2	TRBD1	CASSSGGIQYF	TGTGCCAGCAGCTCAGGGGGCATTCAGTACTTC
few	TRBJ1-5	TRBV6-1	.	CASSADPNSNQPQHF	TGTGCCAGCAGTGCCGATCCTAATAGCAATCAGCCCCAGCATTTT
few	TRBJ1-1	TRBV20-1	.	CSASYDGLNTEAFF	TGCAGTGCTAGTTACGACGGGTTGAACACTGAAGCTTTCTTT
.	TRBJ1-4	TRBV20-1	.	CSATRQSGTPKGLFF	TGCAGTGCTACCAGACAGTCTGGGACCCCAAAGGGACTGTTTTTT
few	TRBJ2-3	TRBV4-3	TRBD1	CASSQDLTGVDTQYF	TGCGCCAGCAGCCAAGATTTGACAGGGGTAGATACGCAGTATTTT
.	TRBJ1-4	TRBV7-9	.	CASSLKAGTIGEKLFF	TGTGCCAGCAGCTTAAAGGCTGGGACCATCGGTGAAAAACTGTTTTTT
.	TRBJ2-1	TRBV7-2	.	CASSPGQNYNEQFF	TGTGCCAGCAGCCCCGGACAGAATTACAATGAGCAGTTCTTC
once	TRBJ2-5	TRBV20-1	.	CSARAYEFVQYF	TGCAGTGCTAGAGCTTATGAATTCGTCCAGTACTTC
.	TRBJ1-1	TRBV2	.	CASKREENTEAFF	TGTGCCAGCAAACGCGAAGAGAACACTGAAGCTTTCTTT
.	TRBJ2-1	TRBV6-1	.	CASIGGYNEQFF	TGTGCCAGCATTGGTGGCTACAATGAGCAGTTCTTC
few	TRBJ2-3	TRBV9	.	CASSVVEGPGSTQYF	TGTGCCAGCAGCGTAGTGGAGGGGCCGGGCAGTACGCAGTATTTT
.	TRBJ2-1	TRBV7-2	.	CASSFTRTIYNEQFF	TGTGCCAGCAGCTTCACAAGGACGATTTACAATGAGCAGTTCTTC
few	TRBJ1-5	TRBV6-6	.	CASSYRGAHQPQHF	TGTGCCAGCAGTTACCGCGGGGCCCATCAGCCCCAGCATTTT
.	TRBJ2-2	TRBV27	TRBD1	CASSPRGQGAINTGELFF	TGTGCCAGCAGTCCGCGGGGACAGGGGGCGATAAACACCGGGGAGCTGTTTTTT
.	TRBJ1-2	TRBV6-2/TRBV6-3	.	CASSYPGPYGYTF	TGTGCCAGCAGTTACCCGGGACCTTATGGCTACACCTTC
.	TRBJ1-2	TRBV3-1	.	CASSQVDRGRYGYTF	TGTGCCAGCAGCCAGGTTGATAGGGGACGCTATGGCTACACCTTC
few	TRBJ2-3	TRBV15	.	CATSRDPTWATDTQYF	TGTGCCACCAGCAGAGATCCCACATGGGCGACAGATACGCAGTATTTT
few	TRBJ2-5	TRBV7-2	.	CASSLLTGVRGTQYF	TGTGCCAGCAGCTTATTGACGGGGGTGAGAGGTACCCAGTACTTC
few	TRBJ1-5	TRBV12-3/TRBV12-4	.	CASSVQGSGNQPQHF	TGTGCCAGCAGCGTTCAGGGCTCGGGGAATCAGCCCCAGCATTTT
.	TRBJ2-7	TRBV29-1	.	CSVCGTVTYEQYF	TGCAGCGTTTGTGGGACCGTTACCTACGAGCAGTACTTC
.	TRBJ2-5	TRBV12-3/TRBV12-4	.	CASRKDGDETQYF	TGTGCCAGCAGGAAAGACGGTGATGAGACCCAGTACTTC
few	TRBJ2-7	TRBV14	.	CASSPGSYGQYF	TGTGCCAGCAGTCCAGGCAGCTACGGGCAGTACTTC
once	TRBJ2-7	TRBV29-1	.	CSVEDPSYEQYF	TGCAGCGTTGAAGATCCCTCATACGAGCAGTACTTC
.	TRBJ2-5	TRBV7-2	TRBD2	CASSHLLAGGPLGETQYF	TGTGCCAGCAGCCACCTCCTAGCGGGGGGGCCGCTTGGGGAGACCCAGTACTTC
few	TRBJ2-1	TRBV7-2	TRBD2	CASSLFPGRAYNEQFF	TGTGCCAGCAGCTTATTCCCCGGGAGGGCTTACAATGAGCAGTTCTTC
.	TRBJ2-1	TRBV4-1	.	CASSQLGGPYNEQFF	TGCGCCAGCAGCCAACTGGGGGGACCCTACAATGAGCAGTTCTTC
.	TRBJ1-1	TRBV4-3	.	CASSPETGNTEAFF	TGCGCCAGCAGCCCAGAGACAGGGAACACTGAAGCTTTCTTT
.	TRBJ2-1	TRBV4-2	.	CASSQGVSPYNEQFF	TGTGCCAGCAGCCAAGGAGTTAGTCCCTACAATGAGCAGTTCTTC
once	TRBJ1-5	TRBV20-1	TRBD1	CSASDRDNQPQHF	TGCAGTGCTTCTGACAGGGACAATCAGCCCCAGCATTTT
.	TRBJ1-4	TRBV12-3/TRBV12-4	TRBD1	CASSLGQGILKLFF	TGTGCCAGCAGTTTAGGACAGGGGATCCTTAAACTGTTTTTT
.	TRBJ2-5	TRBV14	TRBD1	CASSQLRGTVEQETQYF	TGTGCCAGCAGCCAACTGCGAGGGACAGTGGAACAAGAGACCCAGTACTTC
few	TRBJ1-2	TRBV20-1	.	CSAMVPRTNYGYTF	TGCAGTGCTATGGTCCCCAGAACTAACTATGGCTACACCTTC
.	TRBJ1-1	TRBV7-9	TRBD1	CASSPSGQGAPVAFF	TGTGCCAGCAGCCCTTCGGGACAGGGGGCGCCGGTAGCTTTCTTT
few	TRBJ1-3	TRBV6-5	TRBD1	CASSYKTGQALGNTIYF	TGTGCCAGCAGTTACAAGACGGGACAGGCCCTGGGAAACACCATATATTTT
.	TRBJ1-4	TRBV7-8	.	CASSRGGRDEKLFF	TGTGCCAGCAGCCGGGGGGGGCGTGATGAAAAACTGTTTTTT
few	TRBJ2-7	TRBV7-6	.	CASSLVINGYEQYF	TGTGCCAGCAGCTTAGTGATTAACGGATACGAGCAGTACTTC
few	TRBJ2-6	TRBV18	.	CASSPSGRTSSGANVLTF	TGTGCCAGCTCACCATCGGGACGGACGAGCTCTGGGGCCAACGTCCTGACTTTC
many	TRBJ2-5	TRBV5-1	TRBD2	CASSPGGNQETQYF	TGCGCCAGCAGCCCCGGGGGGAATCAAGAGACCCAGTACTTC
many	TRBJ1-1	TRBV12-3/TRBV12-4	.	CASRDTSEAFF	TGTGCCAGCAGAGACACCTCTGAAGCTTTCTTT
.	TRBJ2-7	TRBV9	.	CASSVRAGLTYEQYF	TGTGCCAGCAGCGTAAGAGCAGGCCTCACCTACGAGCAGTACTTC
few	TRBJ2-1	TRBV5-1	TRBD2	CASSLPAGGQSSYNEQFF	TGCGCCAGCAGCTTACCGGCGGGGGGGCAGAGCTCCTACAATGAGCAGTTCTTC